This T cell receptor (beta chain) was found in a study of tumor-infiltrating lymphocytes in localized non-small cell lung cancer. With 3 bases clipped from V and 2 bases from J, the junction kept 2 bases outside the gene matches. The CDR3 runs to 14 residues. Germline V lookup: CDR1 SEHNR, CDR2 FQNEAQ (reference sequence). The repertoire was sequenced with immunoSEQ multiplex PCR; TCRdb's copy has only in-frame clones and lacks some. The table shows about 15,000 clones, with 65% to 75% occurring only once. The genes are TRBV7-9 and TRBJ2-7, with TRBD2 identical over 9 bases. The sample was lung tumor tissue. The origin of this receptor is a human donor with non-small cell lung cancer. The CDR3 loop is CASSLASGAYEQYF. For the CDR3, the DNA is TGTGCCAGCAGCTTGGCTAGCGGGGCCTACGAGCAGTACTTC.